Sequencing of this TCR beta chain was carried out in a study of cytomegalovirus exposure and HLA in healthy donors. This PCR relied on a set of 60 Vbeta primers and 13 Jbeta primers. The repertoire was sequenced with immunoSEQ multiplex PCR; TCRdb's copy has only in-frame clones and lacks some. The data contain more than 50,000 clones, approximately 80% of them singletons. On this clone: What it binds is not known.

Germline CDR1 and CDR2: LNHDA and SQIVND (reference sequence). V was pared by 7 bases and J by 5 bases, with 8 bases of the junction left unmatched. The CDR3 has 14 residues. Study findings and constraints: The study found most TCR sequences rare, yet found some public TCRs in many donors. A later analysis associated approximately 17,000 TCR beta sequences with HLA alleles at a 0.05 false discovery rate. CMV serostatus stood as the only immune exposure information on hand.

The clonotype was recovered from a female donor in good health and CMV-seronegative. The sample consisted of PBMCs. The chain is built from TRBV19 and TRBJ1-2; TRBD1 matches 9 bases. The CDR3 bases are TGTGCCAGTACCCCCAGGGGACAGGGTTATGGCTACACCTTC. Translated, it gives CASTPRGQGYGYTF.